These 6 T cell receptor beta chains share one sample of origin, sequenced in a study of Ad26.COV2.S vaccination and SARS-CoV-2 variants. Clones were sequenced by immunoSEQ multiplex PCR, and TCRdb holds only the in-frame ones, with some missing. The sample includes hundreds of thousands of clones, roughly 87% seen only once; the top ten take around 3.5%. Described treatment: about 20 received Ad26.COV2.S at low or high dose, single or two shots; a few received placebo; per-sample allocation not given. The samples were gathered on day 63 after the first injection of vaccine or placebo. Sequencing was performed on peripheral blood, taken in a trial of Ad26.COV2.S vaccine versus placebo. The receptors originated from a person aged 18-60 years who received the Ad26.COV2.S COVID-19 vaccine or a placebo.

There are a few counts of this clone. The V gene is TRBV5-1, the J gene TRBJ2-1, with TRBD1 identical over 10 bases. This CDR3 comprises 15 residues. The trim removed 4 bases at V and 4 bases at J, leaving 5 bases unmatched. Germline-derived CDR1 and CDR2 are SGHRS and YFSETQ. The CDR3 DNA is TGCGCCAGCAGCACCAGACAGGGGGCGTACAATGAGCAGTTCTTC. This encodes CASSTRQGAYNEQFF.

V usage is TRBV25-1 and J usage is TRBJ2-3; the match to TRBD2 covers 8 bases. V trimming: 4 bases; J trimming: 1 base; junction bases outside the gene matches: 1. The germline CDR1 and CDR2 sequences are MGHDK and SYGVNS. CDR3 length: 14 residues. The CDR3 loop reads CASSGRGGTDTQYF. In DNA, the CDR3 is TGTGCCAGCAGTGGGCGGGGGGGCACAGATACGCAGTATTTT.

This chain links TRBV6-5 with TRBJ1-1; 8 bases are a match to TRBD1. The germline V gene encodes CDR1 MNHEY and CDR2 SVGAGI. Trimming took 5 bases from V and 7 from J; bases not matched to a gene: 6. The CDR3 is 13 amino acids. This CDR3 reads CASSQPGQVEAFF. CDR3 DNA: TGTGCCAGCAGTCAACCGGGACAGGTTGAAGCTTTCTTT.

The chain employs TRBV7-2 and TRBJ1-5; a possible D gene is TRBD1 (6 bases). CDR3 size: 15 residues. Germline CDR1 SGHTA, CDR2 FQGNSA. Trimming took off 0 bases at V and 4 bases at J, with 10 bases between the two ends. CDR3 loop: CASSLAWTANQPQHF. The CDR3 DNA reads as TGTGCCAGCAGCTTAGCGTGGACAGCGAATCAGCCCCAGCATTTT.

This clone is a singleton in its sample. The chain links TRBV10-2 to TRBJ2-1; D remains ambiguous. The germline V and J ends were trimmed by 8 bases and 9 bases, with 11 bases remaining between them. The CDR3 is 11 amino acids. Germline CDR1 WSHSY, CDR2 SAAADI. The chain's CDR3 is CASGELIEQFF. The DNA of the CDR3 is TGCGCCAGCGGAGAACTTATTGAGCAGTTCTTC.

The J gene is TRBJ2-7, the V gene TRBV4-1; the D is unclear. In germline, CDR1 is MGHRA, CDR2 YSYEKL. V lost 0 bases and J lost 4, with 13 bases in between. The CDR3 loop spans 15 amino acids. The CDR3 DNA is TGCGCCAGCAGCCAAGATCTAGGAGACCGGTACGAGCAGTACTTC. Protein sequence: CASSQDLGDRYEQYF.